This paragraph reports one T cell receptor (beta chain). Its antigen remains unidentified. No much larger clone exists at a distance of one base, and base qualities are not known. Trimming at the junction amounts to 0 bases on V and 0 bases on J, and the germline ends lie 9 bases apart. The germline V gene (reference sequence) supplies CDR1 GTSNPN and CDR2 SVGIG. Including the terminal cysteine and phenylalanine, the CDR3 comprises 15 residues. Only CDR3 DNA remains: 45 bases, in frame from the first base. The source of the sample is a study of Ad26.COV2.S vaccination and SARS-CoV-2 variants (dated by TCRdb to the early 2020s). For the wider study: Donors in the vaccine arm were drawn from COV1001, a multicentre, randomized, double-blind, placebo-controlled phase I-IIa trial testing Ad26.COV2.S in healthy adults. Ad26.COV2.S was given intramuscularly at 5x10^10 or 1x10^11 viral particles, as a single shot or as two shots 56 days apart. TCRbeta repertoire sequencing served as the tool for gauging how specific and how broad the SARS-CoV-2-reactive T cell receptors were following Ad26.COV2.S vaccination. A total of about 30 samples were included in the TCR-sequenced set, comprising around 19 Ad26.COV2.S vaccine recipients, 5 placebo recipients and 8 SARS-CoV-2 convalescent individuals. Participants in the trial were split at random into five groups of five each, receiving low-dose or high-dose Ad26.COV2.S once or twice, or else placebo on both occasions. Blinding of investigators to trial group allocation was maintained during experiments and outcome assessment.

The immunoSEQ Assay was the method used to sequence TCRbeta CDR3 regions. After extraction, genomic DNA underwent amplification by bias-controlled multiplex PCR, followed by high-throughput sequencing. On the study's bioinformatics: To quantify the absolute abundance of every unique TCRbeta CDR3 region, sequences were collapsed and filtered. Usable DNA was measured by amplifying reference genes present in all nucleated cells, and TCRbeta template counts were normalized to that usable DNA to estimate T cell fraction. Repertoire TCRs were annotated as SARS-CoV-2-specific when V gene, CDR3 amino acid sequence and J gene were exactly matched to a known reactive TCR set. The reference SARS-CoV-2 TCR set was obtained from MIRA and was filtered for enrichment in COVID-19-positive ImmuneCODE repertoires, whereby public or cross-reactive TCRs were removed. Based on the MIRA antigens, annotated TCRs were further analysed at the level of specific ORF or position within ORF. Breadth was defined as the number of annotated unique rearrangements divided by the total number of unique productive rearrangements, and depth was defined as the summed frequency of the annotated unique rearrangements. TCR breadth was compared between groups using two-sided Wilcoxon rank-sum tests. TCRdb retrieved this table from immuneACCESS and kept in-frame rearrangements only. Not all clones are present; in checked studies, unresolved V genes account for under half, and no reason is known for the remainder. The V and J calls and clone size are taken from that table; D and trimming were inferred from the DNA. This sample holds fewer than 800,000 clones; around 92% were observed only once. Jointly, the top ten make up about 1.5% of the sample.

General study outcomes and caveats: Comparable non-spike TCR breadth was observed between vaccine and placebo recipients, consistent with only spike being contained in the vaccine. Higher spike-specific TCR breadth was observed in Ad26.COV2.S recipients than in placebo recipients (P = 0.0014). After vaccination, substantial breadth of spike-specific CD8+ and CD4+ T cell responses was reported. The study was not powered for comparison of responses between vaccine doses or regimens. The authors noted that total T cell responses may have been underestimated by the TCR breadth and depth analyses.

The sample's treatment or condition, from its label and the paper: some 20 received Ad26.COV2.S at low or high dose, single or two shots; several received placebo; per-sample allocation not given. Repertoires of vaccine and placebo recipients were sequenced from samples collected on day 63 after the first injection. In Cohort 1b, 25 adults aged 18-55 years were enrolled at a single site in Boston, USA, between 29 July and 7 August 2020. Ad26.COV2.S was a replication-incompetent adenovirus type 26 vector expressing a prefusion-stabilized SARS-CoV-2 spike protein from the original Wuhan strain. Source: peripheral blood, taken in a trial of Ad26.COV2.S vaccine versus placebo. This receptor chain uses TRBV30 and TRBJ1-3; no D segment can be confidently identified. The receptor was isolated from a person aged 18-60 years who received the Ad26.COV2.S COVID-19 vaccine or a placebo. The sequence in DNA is TGTGCCTGGAGTGTATACATGAGCTCTGGAAACACCATATATTTT. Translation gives CAWSVYMSSGNTIYF. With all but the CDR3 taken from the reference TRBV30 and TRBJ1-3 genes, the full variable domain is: SQTIHQWPATLVQPVGSPLSLECTVEGTSNPNLYWYRQAAGRGLQLLFYSVGIGQISSEVPQNLSASRPQDRQFILSSKKLLLSDSGFYLCAWSVYMSSGNTIYFGEGSWLTVV.